This T cell receptor (beta chain) was sequenced for a study of blood T cell repertoires in COVID-19. Assay used: immunoSEQ multiplex PCR; TCRdb lists only in-frame clones, some missing. Of roughly 38,000 clones in the sample, 81% were seen once. The TCR originated in a man older than 75 with active or convalescent COVID-19. The material sequenced was peripheral blood.

The CDR3 spells CASRVAGQGYNEQFF. CDR3 in DNA: TGTGCCAGCCGAGTTGCGGGACAGGGCTACAATGAGCAGTTCTTC. J is TRBJ2-1 and V is TRBV6-5, with TRBD1 identical over 9 bases. The CDR3 has 15 residues. The trim removed 8 bases at V and 3 bases at J, leaving 8 bases unmatched. CDR1 is MNHEY, CDR2 SVGAGI, per germline.